This T cell receptor beta chain was identified in a study of Ad26.COV2.S vaccination and SARS-CoV-2 variants. Noted treatment: around 19 received Ad26.COV2.S at low or high dose, single or two shots; roughly five received placebo; per-sample allocation not given. Following the first vaccine or placebo injection, samples were taken on day 63. The data were produced by immunoSEQ multiplex PCR, yet TCRdb's version contains in-frame clones alone and is incomplete. The sample consists of some 240,000 clones, 87% of them appearing once. Material: peripheral blood, obtained in a trial of Ad26.COV2.S vaccine versus placebo. The receptor was derived from a person between 18 and 65 years old who received the Ad26.COV2.S COVID-19 vaccine or a placebo.

The CDR3 spells CASSQEGSLKGQGYDRNQPQHF. In DNA form, the CDR3 reads TGCGCCAGCAGCCAAGAGGGCTCCTTGAAGGGACAGGGATATGATCGCAATCAGCCCCAGCATTTT. The rearrangement uses TRBV4-1 and TRBJ1-5; 9 bases map to TRBD1. CDR1 is MGHRA and CDR2 is YSYEKL in the germline V gene. V dropped 0 bases and J dropped 2; count of bases not matched to a gene: 20. This CDR3 region has 22 residues.